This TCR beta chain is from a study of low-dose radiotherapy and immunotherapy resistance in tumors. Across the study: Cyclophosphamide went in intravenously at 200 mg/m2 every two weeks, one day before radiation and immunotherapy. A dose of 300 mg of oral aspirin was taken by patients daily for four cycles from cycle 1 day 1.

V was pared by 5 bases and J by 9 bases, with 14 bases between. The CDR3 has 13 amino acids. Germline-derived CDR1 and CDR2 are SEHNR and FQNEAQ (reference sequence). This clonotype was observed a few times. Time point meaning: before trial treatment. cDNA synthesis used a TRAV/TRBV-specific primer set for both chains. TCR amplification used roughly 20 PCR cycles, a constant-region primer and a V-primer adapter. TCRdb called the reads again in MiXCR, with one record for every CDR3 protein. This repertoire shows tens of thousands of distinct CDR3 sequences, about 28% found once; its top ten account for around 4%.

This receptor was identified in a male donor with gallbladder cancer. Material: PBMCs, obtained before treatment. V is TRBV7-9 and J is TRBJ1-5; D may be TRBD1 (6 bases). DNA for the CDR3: TGTGCCAGCAGCGCACAGGGCCGCGGGCCCCAGCATTTT. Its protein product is CASSAQGRGPQHF.